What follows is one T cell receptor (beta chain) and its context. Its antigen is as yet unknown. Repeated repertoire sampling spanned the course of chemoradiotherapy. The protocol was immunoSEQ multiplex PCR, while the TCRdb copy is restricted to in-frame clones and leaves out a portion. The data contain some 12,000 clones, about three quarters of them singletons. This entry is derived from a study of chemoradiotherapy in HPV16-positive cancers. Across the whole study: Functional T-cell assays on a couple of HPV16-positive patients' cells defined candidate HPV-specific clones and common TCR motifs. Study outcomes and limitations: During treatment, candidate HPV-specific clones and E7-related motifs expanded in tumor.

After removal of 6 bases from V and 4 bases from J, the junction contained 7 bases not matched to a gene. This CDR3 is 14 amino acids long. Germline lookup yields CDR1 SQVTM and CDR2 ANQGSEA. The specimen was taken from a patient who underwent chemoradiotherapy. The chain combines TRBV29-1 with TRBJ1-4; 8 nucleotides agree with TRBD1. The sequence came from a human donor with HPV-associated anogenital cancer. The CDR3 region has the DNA TGCAGCGTCAGCGGGACAGGCTATAATGAAAAACTGTTTTTT. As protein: CSVSGTGYNEKLFF.